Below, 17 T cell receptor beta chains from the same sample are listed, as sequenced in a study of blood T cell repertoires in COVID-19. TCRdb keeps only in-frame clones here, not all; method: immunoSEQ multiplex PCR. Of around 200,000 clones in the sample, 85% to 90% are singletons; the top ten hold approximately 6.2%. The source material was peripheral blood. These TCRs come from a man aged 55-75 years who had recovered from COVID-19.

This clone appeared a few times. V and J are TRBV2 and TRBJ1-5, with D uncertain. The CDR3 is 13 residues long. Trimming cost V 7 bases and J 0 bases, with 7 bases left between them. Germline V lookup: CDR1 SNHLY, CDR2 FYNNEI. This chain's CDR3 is CASTYLSNQPQHF. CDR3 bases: TGTGCCAGCACGTATCTTAGCAATCAGCCCCAGCATTTT.

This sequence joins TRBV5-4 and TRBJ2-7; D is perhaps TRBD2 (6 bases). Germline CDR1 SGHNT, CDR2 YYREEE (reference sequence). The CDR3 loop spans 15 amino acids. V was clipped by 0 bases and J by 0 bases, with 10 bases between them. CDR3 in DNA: TGTGCCAGCAGCTTGGGGAGGGCCAGCTCCTACGAGCAGTACTTC. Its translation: CASSLGRASSYEQYF.

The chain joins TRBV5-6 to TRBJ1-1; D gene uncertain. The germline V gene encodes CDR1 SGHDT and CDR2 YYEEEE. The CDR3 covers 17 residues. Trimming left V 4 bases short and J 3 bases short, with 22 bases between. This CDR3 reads CASSPLSRRSGDTEAFF. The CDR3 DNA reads TGTGCCAGCAGCCCCCTCAGCAGGCGTTCCGGGGACACTGAAGCTTTCTTT.

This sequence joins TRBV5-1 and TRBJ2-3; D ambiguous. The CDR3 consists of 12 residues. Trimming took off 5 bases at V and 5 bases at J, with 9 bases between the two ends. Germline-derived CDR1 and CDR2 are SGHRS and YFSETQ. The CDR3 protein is CASRSQIDTQYF. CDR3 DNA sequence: TGCGCCAGCAGGTCTCAGATAGATACGCAGTATTTT.

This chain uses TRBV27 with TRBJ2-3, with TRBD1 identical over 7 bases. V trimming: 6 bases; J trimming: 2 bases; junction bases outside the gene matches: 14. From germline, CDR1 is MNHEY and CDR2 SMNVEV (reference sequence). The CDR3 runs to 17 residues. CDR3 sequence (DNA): TGTGCCAGCAGCCGGAAGAAGACAGGGAAGGACACAGATACGCAGTATTTT. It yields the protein CASSRKKTGKDTDTQYF.

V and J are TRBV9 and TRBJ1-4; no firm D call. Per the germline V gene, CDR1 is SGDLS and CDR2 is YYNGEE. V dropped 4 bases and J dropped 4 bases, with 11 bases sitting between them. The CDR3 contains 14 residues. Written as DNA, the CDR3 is TGTGCCAGCAGCCTGGGCCGACATAATGAAAAACTGTTTTTT. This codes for CASSLGRHNEKLFF.

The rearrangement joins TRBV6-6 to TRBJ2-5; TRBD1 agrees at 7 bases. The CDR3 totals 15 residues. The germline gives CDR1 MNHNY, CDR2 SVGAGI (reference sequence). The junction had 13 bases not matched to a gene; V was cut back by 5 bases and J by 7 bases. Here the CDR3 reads CASSTDGQVLGTQYF. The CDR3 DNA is TGTGCCAGCAGTACCGATGGACAGGTTTTGGGGACCCAGTACTTC.

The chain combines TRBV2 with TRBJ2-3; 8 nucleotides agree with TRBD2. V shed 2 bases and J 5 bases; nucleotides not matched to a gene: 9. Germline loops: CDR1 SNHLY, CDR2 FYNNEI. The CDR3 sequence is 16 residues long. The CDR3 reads CASSENGGGRGDTQYF. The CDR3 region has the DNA TGTGCCAGCAGTGAAAATGGCGGGGGGCGAGGAGATACGCAGTATTTT.

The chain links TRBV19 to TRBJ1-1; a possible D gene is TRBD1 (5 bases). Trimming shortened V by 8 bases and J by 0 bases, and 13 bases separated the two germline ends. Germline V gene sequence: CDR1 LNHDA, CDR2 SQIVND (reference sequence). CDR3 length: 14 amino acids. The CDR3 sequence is CASGRGSMNTEAFF. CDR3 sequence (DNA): TGTGCCAGTGGTCGGGGGAGTATGAACACTGAAGCTTTCTTT.

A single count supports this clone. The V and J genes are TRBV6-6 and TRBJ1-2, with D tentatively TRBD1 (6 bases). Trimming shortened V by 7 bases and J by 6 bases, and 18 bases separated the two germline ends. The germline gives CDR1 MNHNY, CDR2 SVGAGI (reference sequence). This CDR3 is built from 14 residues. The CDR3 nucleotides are TGTGCCAGCAAAGAAAATACAGGGTTCGATGGCTACACCTTC. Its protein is CASKENTGFDGYTF.

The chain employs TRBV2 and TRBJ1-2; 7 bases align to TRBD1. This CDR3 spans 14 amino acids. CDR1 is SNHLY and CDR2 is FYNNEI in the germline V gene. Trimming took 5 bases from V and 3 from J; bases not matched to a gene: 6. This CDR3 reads CASSLLQGDYGYTF. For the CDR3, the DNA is TGTGCCAGCAGTCTACTTCAGGGGGACTATGGCTACACCTTC.

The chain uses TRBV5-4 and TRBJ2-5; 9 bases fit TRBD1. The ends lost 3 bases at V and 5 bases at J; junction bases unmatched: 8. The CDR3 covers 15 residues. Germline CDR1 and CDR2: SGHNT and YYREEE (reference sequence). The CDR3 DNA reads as TGTGCCAGCAGCTGGGGGGGACAGGGACGGGAGACCCAGTACTTC. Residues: CASSWGGQGRETQYF.

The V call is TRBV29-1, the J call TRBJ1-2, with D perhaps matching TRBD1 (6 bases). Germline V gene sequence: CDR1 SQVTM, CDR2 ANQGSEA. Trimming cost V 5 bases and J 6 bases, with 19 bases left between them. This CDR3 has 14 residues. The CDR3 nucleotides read TGCAGCGTTTACCCTGGGGGGGGCAGGGATGGCTACACCTTC. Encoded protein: CSVYPGGGRDGYTF. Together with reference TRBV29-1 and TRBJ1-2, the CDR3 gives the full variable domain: SAVISQKPSRDICQRGTSLTIQCQVDSQVTMMFWYRQQPGQSLTLIATANQGSEATYESGFVIDKFPISRPNLTFSTLTVSNMSPEDSSIYLCSVYPGGGRDGYTFGSGTRLTVV.

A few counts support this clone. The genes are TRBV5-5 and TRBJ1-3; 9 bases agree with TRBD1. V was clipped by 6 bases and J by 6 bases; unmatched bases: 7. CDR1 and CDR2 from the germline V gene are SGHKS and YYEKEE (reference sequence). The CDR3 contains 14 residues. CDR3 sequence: CASNFWDRENTIYF. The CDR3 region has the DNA TGTGCCAGCAACTTCTGGGACAGGGAAAACACCATATATTTT.

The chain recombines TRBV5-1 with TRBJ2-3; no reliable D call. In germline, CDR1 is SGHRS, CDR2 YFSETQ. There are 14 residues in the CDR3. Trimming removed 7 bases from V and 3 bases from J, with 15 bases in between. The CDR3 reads CASQSDLGTDTQYF. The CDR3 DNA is TGCGCCAGCCAGAGCGACCTCGGGACAGATACGCAGTATTTT.

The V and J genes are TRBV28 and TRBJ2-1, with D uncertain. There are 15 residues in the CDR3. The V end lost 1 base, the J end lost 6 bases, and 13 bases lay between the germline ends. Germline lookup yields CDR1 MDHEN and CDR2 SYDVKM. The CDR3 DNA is TGTGCCAGCAGTTTATTGTCCTCAGTCGCCAATGAGCAGTTCTTC. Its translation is CASSLLSSVANEQFF.

This CDR3 reads CASSLTTAGVGGNTIYF. The CDR3 bases are TGTGCCAGCAGCTTAACGACGGCAGGGGTGGGAGGAAACACCATATATTTT. This chain joins TRBV7-3 and TRBJ1-3, with D maybe TRBD1 (6 bases). Trimming cost V 0 bases and J 4 bases, with 16 bases left between them. The germline gives CDR1 SGHTA, CDR2 FQGTGA. The CDR3 has 17 amino acids.